These 19 T cell receptor beta chains share one sample of origin, sequenced in a study of PD-L1 blockade in urothelial cancer. Time point indicated: pretreatment peripheral blood. Repertoires were generated with immunoSEQ multiplex PCR, while TCRdb's copy carries only in-frame clones and drops some. This sample yields fewer than 100,000 clones, of which approximately 80% are seen a single time; roughly 7.3% belongs to the top ten. The material sequenced was PBMCs, taken around atezolizumab (anti-PD-L1) treatment. The receptors were sampled from a man between 40 and 49 years old with urothelial cancer.

The V and J genes are TRBV6-5 and TRBJ1-2, with 7 bases fitting TRBD1. CDR1 and CDR2 from the germline V gene are MNHEY and SVGAGI. V dropped 6 bases and J dropped 5; count of bases not matched to a gene: 6. This CDR3 has 13 amino acids. The CDR3 loop is CASRPTGLYGYTF. DNA of the CDR3: TGTGCCAGCAGACCGACAGGGTTATATGGCTACACCTTC.

The genes are TRBV28 and TRBJ2-3, with TRBD1 as a possible D gene (5 bases). V was trimmed by 5 bases and J by 7 bases, leaving 10 bases between them. CDR1 MDHEN and CDR2 SYDVKM come from the germline V gene. The CDR3 runs to 12 residues. Here the CDR3 reads CASSDSGNTQYF. In nucleotides, the CDR3 is TGTGCCAGCAGTGACTCAGGGAATACGCAGTATTTT.

The chain combines TRBV19 with TRBJ1-2, with D uncertain. Trimming stripped 3 bases from V and 3 bases from J, with 8 bases between. This CDR3 comprises 13 residues. Per germline, CDR1 LNHDA and CDR2 SQIVND (reference sequence). The CDR3 DNA is TGTGCCAGTAGTATGAACGGGGACTATGGCTACACCTTC. This sequence encodes CASSMNGDYGYTF. The complete variable domain, with remaining parts taken from reference TRBV19 and TRBJ1-2, reads DGGITQSPKYLFRKEGQNVTLSCEQNLNHDAMYWYRQDPGQGLRLIYYSQIVNDFQKGDIAEGYSVSREKKESFPLTVTSAQKNPTAFYLCASSMNGDYGYTFGSGTRLTVV.

The chain's CDR3 is CSGVEGGPLTDTQYF. The CDR3 nucleotides read TGCAGCGGTGTGGAGGGGGGGCCCCTTACAGATACGCAGTATTTT. The J gene is TRBJ2-3, the V gene TRBV29-1; possible D gene TRBD2, 7 bases. The V end was cut by 7 bases, the J end by 3 bases, with 20 bases between. This CDR3 is 15 amino acids long. Germline CDR1 is SQVTM and CDR2 is ANQGSEA.

This chain uses TRBV7-6 with TRBJ2-1; D gene unclear. Per germline, CDR1 SGHVS and CDR2 FNYEAQ. V shed 2 bases and J shed 6 bases, with 17 bases lying between them. This CDR3 has 16 amino acids. CDR3 DNA sequence: TGTGCCAGCAGCTTACATTCGGTGCCCGTACCCAATGAGCAGTTCTTC. Amino acids: CASSLHSVPVPNEQFF.

The chain employs TRBV4-1 and TRBJ2-3, with D maybe TRBD1 (5 bases). CDR3 length: 13 amino acids. Per germline, CDR1 MGHRA and CDR2 YSYEKL. V lost 3 bases, J lost 3 bases, and 7 bases lay in between. This CDR3 reads CASSHQGTDTQYF. The DNA for the CDR3 is TGCGCCAGCAGCCATCAGGGAACAGATACGCAGTATTTT.

The chain has TRBV7-8 and TRBJ2-7; the match to TRBD2 covers 14 bases. The trim removed 3 bases at V and 0 bases at J, leaving 16 bases unmatched. The germline V gene has CDR1 SGHVS and CDR2 FQNEAQ. The CDR3 loop spans 21 amino acids. For the CDR3, the DNA is TGTGCCAGCAGCTTTTTTGTCCCCGGGACTAGCGGGAGCCACCACTCCTACGAGCAGTACTTC. This translates into CASSFFVPGTSGSHHSYEQYF.

In its sample, this clone was seen once. The V call is TRBV6-5, the J call TRBJ2-7, with 11 bases aligning to TRBD2. The V segment lost 9 bases and the J segment 0 bases; nucleotides outside the gene matches: 4. The CDR3 runs 14 residues. The V gene's germline CDR1 is MNHEY and CDR2 SVGAGI. The CDR3 here is CASSGRVSSYEQYF. The CDR3 bases are TGTGCCAGTAGCGGGAGGGTGAGCTCCTACGAGCAGTACTTC.

The chain has TRBV29-1 and TRBJ1-1, with a weak D call TRBD1 (5 bases). CDR1 and CDR2 from the germline V gene are SQVTM and ANQGSEA. The CDR3 length is 12 residues. The germline V and J ends were trimmed by 6 bases and 4 bases, with 12 bases remaining between them. CDR3 sequence: CSVAQGSTEAFF. CDR3 DNA: TGCAGCGTGGCCCAGGGTAGCACTGAAGCTTTCTTT.

The chain uses TRBV5-6 and TRBJ2-3, with 11 bases aligning to TRBD1. The CDR3 is 16 amino acids. CDR1 SGHDT and CDR2 YYEEEE come from the germline V gene. Germline trimming cut 1 base from V and 4 bases from J; bases unmatched to any gene: 5. Here the CDR3 DNA reads TGTGCCAGCAGCTTGCGGACAGGGGGCAGTGCAGATACGCAGTATTTT. Its translation is CASSLRTGGSADTQYF.

V gene TRBV28 combines with J gene TRBJ2-3; unclear D gene. The CDR3 extends over 14 amino acids. CDR1 and CDR2 (germline): MDHEN, SYDVKM. V gave up 3 bases and J gave up 2 bases, with 9 bases separating them. CDR3 protein: CASSFSGITDTQYF. The CDR3 DNA follows: TGTGCCAGCAGTTTTTCGGGTATCACAGATACGCAGTATTTT.

The chain joins TRBV30 to TRBJ2-1; 13 bases match TRBD2. The germline CDR1 and CDR2 sequences are GTSNPN and SVGIG (reference sequence). The trim removed 5 bases at V and 7 bases at J, leaving 14 bases unmatched. There are 17 residues in the CDR3. CDR3 nucleotide sequence: TGTGCCTGGGATGGAACTCGGACTAGCGGGAGTTTTAATGAGCAGTTCTTC. It codes for CAWDGTRTSGSFNEQFF.

The V and J genes are TRBV7-6 and TRBJ2-7, with TRBD1 matching 9 bases. The V gene's germline CDR1 is SGHVS and CDR2 FNYEAQ. CDR3 length: 16 residues. The V gene end was trimmed by 3 bases and the J gene end by 5 bases; junction bases not matched to a gene: 11. CDR3 sequence: CASSFLIGTGWNEQYF. The CDR3 nucleotides are TGTGCCAGCAGCTTTTTAATTGGGACAGGGTGGAACGAGCAGTACTTC.

V is TRBV5-1 and J is TRBJ2-7; TRBD2 matches at 12 bases. Germline trimming cut 1 base from V and 6 bases from J; bases unmatched to any gene: 5. The CDR3 is 15 amino acids. Looked up from germline, CDR1 is SGHRS and CDR2 is YFSETQ. Here the CDR3 DNA reads TGCGCCAGCAGCTTGACTAGCGGGGGGTCAAGCGAGCAGTACTTC. This codes for CASSLTSGGSSEQYF.

The V and J genes are TRBV18 and TRBJ2-5; TRBD2 aligns across 13 bases. The V gene end was trimmed by 3 bases and the J gene end by 3 bases; junction bases not matched to a gene: 1. The CDR3 sequence is 15 residues long. Looked up from germline, CDR1 is KGHSH and CDR2 is LQKENI. In DNA, the CDR3 is TGTGCCAGCTCACCGGGGACTAGCGGGAAAGAGACCCAGTACTTC. It is translated as CASSPGTSGKETQYF.

The chain uses TRBV7-3 and TRBJ2-1, with 9 positions matching TRBD2. The CDR3 runs 14 residues. V lost 3 bases to trimming and J lost 6 bases; unmatched junction nucleotides: 3. Germline V lookup: CDR1 SGHTA, CDR2 FQGTGA. The CDR3 loop is CASSFSGSGNEQFF. CDR3 coding DNA: TGTGCCAGCAGCTTTAGCGGGAGTGGCAATGAGCAGTTCTTC. Based on the CDR3 plus reference TRBV7-3 and TRBJ2-1, the full variable domain is GAGVSQTPSNKVTEKGKYVELRCDPISGHTALYWYRQSLGQGPEFLIYFQGTGAADDSGLPNDRFFAVRPEGSVSTLKIQRTERGDSAVYLCASSFSGSGNEQFFGPGTRLTVL.

This chain links TRBV5-1 with TRBJ2-2, with 8 bases fitting TRBD1. The CDR3 loop spans 15 amino acids. The V segment lost 4 bases and the J segment 7 bases; nucleotides outside the gene matches: 9. Germline-derived CDR1 and CDR2 are SGHRS and YFSETQ. Written as DNA, the CDR3 is TGCGCCAGCAGCCTCGAGGCAGGGGGCAGCGGGGAGCTGTTTTTT. It translates to CASSLEAGGSGELFF.

V usage is TRBV6-5 and J usage is TRBJ2-2; 11 nucleotides match TRBD2. The CDR3 runs 15 residues. The V segment lost 5 bases and the J segment 1 base; nucleotides outside the gene matches: 0. Germline-derived CDR1 and CDR2 are MNHEY and SVGAGI. This chain's CDR3 is CASSGTSGNTGELFF. The CDR3 DNA sequence: TGTGCCAGCAGTGGGACTAGCGGGAACACCGGGGAGCTGTTTTTT.

The gene calls are TRBV27 and TRBJ2-2, with 8 bases matching TRBD1. With 5 bases clipped from V and 7 bases from J, the junction kept 6 bases outside the gene matches. The CDR3 has 14 residues. The V gene's germline CDR1 is MNHEY and CDR2 SMNVEV (reference sequence). In nucleotides, the CDR3 is TGTGCCAGCAGTACCAGACAGGGGTACGGGGAGCTGTTTTTT. Residues: CASSTRQGYGELFF.